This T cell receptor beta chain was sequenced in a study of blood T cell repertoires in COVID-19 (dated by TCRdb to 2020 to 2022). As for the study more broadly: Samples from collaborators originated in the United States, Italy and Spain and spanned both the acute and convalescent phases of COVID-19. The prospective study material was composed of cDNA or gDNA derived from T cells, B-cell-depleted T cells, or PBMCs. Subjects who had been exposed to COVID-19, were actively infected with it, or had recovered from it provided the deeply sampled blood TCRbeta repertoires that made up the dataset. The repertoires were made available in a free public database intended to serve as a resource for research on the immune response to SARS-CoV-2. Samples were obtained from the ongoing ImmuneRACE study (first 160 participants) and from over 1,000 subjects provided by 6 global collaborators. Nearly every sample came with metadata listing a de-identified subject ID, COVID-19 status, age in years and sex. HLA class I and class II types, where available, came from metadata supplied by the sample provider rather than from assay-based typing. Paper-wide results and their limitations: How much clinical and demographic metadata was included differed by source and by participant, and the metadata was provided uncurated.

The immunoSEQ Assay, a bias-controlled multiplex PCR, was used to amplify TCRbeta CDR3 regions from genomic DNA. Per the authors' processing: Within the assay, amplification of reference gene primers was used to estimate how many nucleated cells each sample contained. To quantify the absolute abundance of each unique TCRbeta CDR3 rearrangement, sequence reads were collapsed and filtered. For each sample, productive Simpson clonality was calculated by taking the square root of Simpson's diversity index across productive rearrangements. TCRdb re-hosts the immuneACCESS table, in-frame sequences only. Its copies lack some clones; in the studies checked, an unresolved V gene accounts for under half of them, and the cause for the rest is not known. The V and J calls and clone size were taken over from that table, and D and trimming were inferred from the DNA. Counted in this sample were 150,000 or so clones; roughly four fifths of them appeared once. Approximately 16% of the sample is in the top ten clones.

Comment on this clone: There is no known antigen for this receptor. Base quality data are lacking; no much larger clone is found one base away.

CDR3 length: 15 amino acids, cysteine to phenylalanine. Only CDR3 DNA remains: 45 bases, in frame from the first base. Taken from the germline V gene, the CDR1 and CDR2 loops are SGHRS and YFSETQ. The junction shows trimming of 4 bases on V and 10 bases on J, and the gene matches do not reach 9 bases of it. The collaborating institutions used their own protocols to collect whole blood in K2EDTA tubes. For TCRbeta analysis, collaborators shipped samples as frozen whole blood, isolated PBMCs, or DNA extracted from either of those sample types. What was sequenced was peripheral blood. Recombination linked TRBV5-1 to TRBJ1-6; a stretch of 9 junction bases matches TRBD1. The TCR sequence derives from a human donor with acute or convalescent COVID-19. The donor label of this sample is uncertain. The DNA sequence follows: TGCGCCAGCAGCGTGGGGGGACAGGGAGGCTCACCCCTCCACTTT. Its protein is CASSVGGQGGSPLHF.